Listed here are 17 T cell receptor beta chains from one sample, sequenced in a study of somatic mutations in cytotoxic T cells in rheumatoid arthritis. Measured with immunoSEQ multiplex PCR; TCRdb has only the in-frame clones, and not every one. The sample has some 19,000 clones; approximately 83% are singletons. The sample taken for sequencing was CD8+ T cells sorted from blood. Receptor source: a man between 18 and 29 years old with rheumatoid arthritis.

The rearrangement uses TRBV4-1 and TRBJ2-2, with D possibly being TRBD1 (5 bases). CDR1 and CDR2 (germline): MGHRA, YSYEKL. This CDR3 spans 15 amino acids. The V end was cut by 1 base, the J end by 6 bases, with 12 bases between. CDR3 residues: CASSQARVGPGELFF. CDR3 DNA: TGCGCCAGCAGCCAAGCCAGGGTCGGTCCCGGGGAGCTGTTTTTT.

J is TRBJ1-1 and V is TRBV6-5; D remains ambiguous. V lost 6 bases and J 1 base, leaving 9 bases between the germline ends. The CDR3 contains 13 residues. Germline loops: CDR1 MNHEY, CDR2 SVGAGI. This CDR3 reads CASSRPGNTEAFF. The CDR3, as DNA: TGTGCCAGCAGCCGGCCTGGGAACACTGAAGCTTTCTTT.

By share of the sample, this clone is medium-sized. The V call is TRBV29-1, the J call TRBJ1-1, with 8 bases identical to TRBD1. With V trimmed by 7 bases and J by 6 bases, 7 bases remained unmatched. The germline V gene has CDR1 SQVTM and CDR2 ANQGSEA. This CDR3 is built from 12 residues. The CDR3 reads CSATTGGSEAFF. In DNA, the CDR3 is TGCAGCGCCACCACAGGGGGGTCTGAAGCTTTCTTT.

The chain links TRBV19 to TRBJ2-1, with no clear D. The V gene's germline CDR1 is LNHDA and CDR2 SQIVND (reference sequence). V was cut by 7 bases and J by 9 bases, with 13 bases left in between. This CDR3 contains 12 residues. In DNA form, the CDR3 reads TGTGCCAGTACCTCACTTGAGACTGAGCAGTTCTTC. It specifies CASTSLETEQFF.

The chain carries TRBV27 and TRBJ1-6; no definite D call. Germline assignment: CDR1 MNHEY and CDR2 SMNVEV (reference sequence). Trimming pared 6 bases from V and 0 bases from J, leaving 15 bases between. This CDR3 region has 17 residues. Here the CDR3 reads CASRLGSSSSYNSPLHF. CDR3 DNA sequence: TGTGCCAGCAGGCTTGGGAGCTCGAGCTCCTATAATTCACCCCTCCACTTT.

The rearrangement uses TRBV29-1 and TRBJ2-1; D may correspond to TRBD1 or TRBD2 (5 bases each). V dropped 7 bases and J dropped 0 bases, with 10 bases sitting between them. The length of the CDR3 is 13 residues. The germline V gene has CDR1 SQVTM and CDR2 ANQGSEA. The CDR3 sequence: CSGGTASYNEQFF. CDR3 DNA: TGCAGCGGAGGGACCGCCTCCTACAATGAGCAGTTCTTC.

The chain uses TRBV7-9 and TRBJ2-3, with 8 bases identical to TRBD1. The CDR3 has 16 residues. Germline V lookup: CDR1 SEHNR, CDR2 FQNEAQ (reference sequence). J was trimmed by 4 bases and V by 6 bases; bases with no gene match: 12. The CDR3 DNA reads as TGTGCCAGCAGAAAATTTACAGGGGGTATTCCAGATACGCAGTATTTT. It encodes CASRKFTGGIPDTQYF. Supplemented by reference TRBV7-9 and TRBJ2-3, the full variable domain reads DTGVSQNPRHKITKRGQNVTFRCDPISEHNRLYWYRQTLGQGPEFLTYFQNEAQLEKSRLLSDRFSAERPKGSFSTLEIQRTEQGDSAMYLCASRKFTGGIPDTQYFGPGTRLTVL.

This clone came up once. The J gene is TRBJ2-7, the V gene TRBV7-9; 10 bases match TRBD1. This CDR3 comprises 15 residues. Germline-derived CDR1 and CDR2 are SEHNR and FQNEAQ (reference sequence). The ends lost 2 bases at V and 4 bases at J; junction bases unmatched: 5. The DNA for the CDR3 is TGTGCCAGCAGCTTAAAGGGACAGGGGTTATACGAGCAGTACTTC. It encodes CASSLKGQGLYEQYF.

The V call is TRBV9, the J call TRBJ1-1; D not resolved. CDR1 is SGDLS and CDR2 is YYNGEE in the germline V gene. The CDR3 spans 17 residues. V lost 0 bases, J lost 4 bases, and 19 bases lay in between. CDR3 residues: CASSVGPLPSWGTEAFF. In nucleotides, the CDR3 is TGTGCCAGCAGCGTAGGGCCCCTCCCGAGCTGGGGCACTGAAGCTTTCTTT.

The chain uses TRBV14 and TRBJ1-1; D call uncertain. Germline CDR1 reads SGHDN; CDR2 reads FVKESK. With 3 bases removed from V and 0 bases from J, the gap between germline ends came to 11 bases. The CDR3 has 15 amino acids. The CDR3 spells CASSHRERVNTEAFF. DNA of the CDR3: TGTGCCAGCAGCCACCGAGAGAGGGTGAACACTGAAGCTTTCTTT.

This clone has a handful of counts. The J gene is TRBJ1-2, the V gene TRBV4-2; 9 nucleotides agree with TRBD1. The trim removed 4 bases at V and 6 bases at J, leaving 6 bases unmatched. This CDR3 has 14 residues. Per germline, CDR1 LGHNA and CDR2 YNFKEQ. This CDR3 is CASSRDRDLNGYTF. CDR3 coding DNA: TGTGCCAGCAGCCGGGACAGGGACCTGAATGGCTACACCTTC.

The chain couples TRBV23-1 to TRBJ2-1; possible D gene TRBD2, 5 bases. TRBV23-1 is an open reading frame whose function is uncertain. The CDR3 has 16 amino acids. The V end was cut by 7 bases, the J end by 4 bases, with 20 bases between. CDR3 in DNA: TGCGCCAGCACTTCAATAAAAAACCGGGGATACAATGAGCAGTTCTTC. Translated, it gives CASTSIKNRGYNEQFF.

The chain uses TRBV19 and TRBJ1-1, with TRBD1 matching over 7 bases. The V gene end was trimmed by 5 bases and the J gene end by 7 bases; junction bases not matched to a gene: 10. Germline V gene data show CDR1 as LNHDA and CDR2 as SQIVND (reference sequence). CDR3 length equals 14 residues. In DNA form, the CDR3 reads TGTGCCAGTAGTCCCTGGCAGGGGGGAAGTGAAGCTTTCTTT. Its protein is CASSPWQGGSEAFF.

V usage is TRBV9 and J usage is TRBJ1-1; no clear D gene. V was cut by 3 bases and J by 4 bases, with 10 bases left in between. The CDR3 sequence is 13 residues long. Germline lookup yields CDR1 SGDLS and CDR2 YYNGEE. The CDR3 DNA follows: TGTGCCAGCAGCGGCGCACGAGGCACTGAAGCTTTCTTT. It is translated as CASSGARGTEAFF.

The CDR3 reads CASSRTGNGYTF. DNA for the CDR3: TGTGCCAGCAGTAGGACAGGGAACGGCTACACCTTC. The rearrangement uses TRBV6-6 and TRBJ1-2; the match to TRBD1 covers 8 bases. Trimming cost V 5 bases and J 8 bases; bases outside gene matches: 4. CDR1 and CDR2 from the germline V gene are MNHNY and SVGAGI (reference sequence). The CDR3 has 12 residues.

V usage is TRBV27 and J usage is TRBJ1-2; D is possibly TRBD1 (6 bases). The germline V gene has CDR1 MNHEY and CDR2 SMNVEV (reference sequence). The CDR3 runs to 13 residues. Trimming stripped 2 bases from V and 4 bases from J, with 8 bases between. CDR3 loop: CASSLRGFYGYTF. CDR3 coding DNA: TGTGCCAGCAGTTTAAGGGGGTTCTATGGCTACACCTTC.

The V gene is TRBV27, the J gene TRBJ2-3; possible D gene TRBD2, 6 bases. Trimming took off 6 bases at V and 2 bases at J, with 12 bases between the two ends. Germline V gives CDR1 MNHEY, CDR2 SMNVEV (reference sequence). The CDR3 runs 14 residues. The CDR3 loop reads CASRGLRFTDTQYF. The CDR3 bases are TGTGCCAGCAGGGGACTCCGCTTCACAGATACGCAGTATTTT.